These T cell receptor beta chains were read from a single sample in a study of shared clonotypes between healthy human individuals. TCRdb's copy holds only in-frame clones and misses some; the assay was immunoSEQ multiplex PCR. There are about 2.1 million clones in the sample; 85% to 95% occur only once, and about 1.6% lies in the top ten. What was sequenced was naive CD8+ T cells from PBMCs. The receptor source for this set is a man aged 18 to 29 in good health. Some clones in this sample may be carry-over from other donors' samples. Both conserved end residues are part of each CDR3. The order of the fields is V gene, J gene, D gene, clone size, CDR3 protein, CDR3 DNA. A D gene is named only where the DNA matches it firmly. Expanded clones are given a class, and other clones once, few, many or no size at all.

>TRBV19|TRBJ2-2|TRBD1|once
CASTLQGANTGELFF
TGTGCCAGTACCTTACAGGGGGCGAACACCGGGGAGCTGTTTTTT
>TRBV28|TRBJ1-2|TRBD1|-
CASSYPGGNYGYTF
TGTGCCAGCAGCTATCCAGGGGGTAACTATGGCTACACCTTC
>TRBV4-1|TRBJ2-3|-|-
CASSQDRGGGPADTQYF
TGCGCCAGCAGCCAAGATCGAGGGGGAGGGCCTGCAGATACGCAGTATTTT
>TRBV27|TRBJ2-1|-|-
CASSLTGPPSEQFF
TGTGCCAGCAGTTTAACGGGACCCCCTAGTGAGCAGTTCTTC
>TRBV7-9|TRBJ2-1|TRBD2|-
CASSLVAGANEQFF
TGTGCCAGCAGCTTAGTAGCGGGAGCTAATGAGCAGTTCTTC
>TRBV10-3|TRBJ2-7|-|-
CAISDNTEYAYEQYF
TGTGCCATCAGTGACAACACAGAATACGCCTACGAGCAGTACTTC
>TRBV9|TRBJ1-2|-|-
CASSEPGWGSRGYTF
TGTGCCAGCAGCGAACCGGGCTGGGGAAGTAGGGGCTACACCTTC
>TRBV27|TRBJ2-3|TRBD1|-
CASSLVPGGWDTQYF
TGTGCCAGCAGTTTAGTACCAGGGGGATGGGATACGCAGTATTTT
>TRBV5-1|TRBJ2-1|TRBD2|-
CASSFGLAVNNEQFF
TGCGCCAGCAGCTTCGGACTAGCGGTGAACAATGAGCAGTTCTTC
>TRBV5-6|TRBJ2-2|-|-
CASSFTVNTGELFF
TGTGCCAGCAGCTTTACCGTAAACACCGGGGAGCTGTTTTTT
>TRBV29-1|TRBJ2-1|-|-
CSVAGSVYNEQFF
TGCAGCGTTGCAGGGTCGGTATACAATGAGCAGTTCTTC
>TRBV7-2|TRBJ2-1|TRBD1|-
CASSRGQGNEQFF
TGTGCCAGCAGCCGAGGACAGGGTAATGAGCAGTTCTTC
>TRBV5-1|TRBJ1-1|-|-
CASSLEPDVKTEAFF
TGCGCCAGCAGCTTGGAGCCGGACGTCAAAACTGAAGCTTTCTTT